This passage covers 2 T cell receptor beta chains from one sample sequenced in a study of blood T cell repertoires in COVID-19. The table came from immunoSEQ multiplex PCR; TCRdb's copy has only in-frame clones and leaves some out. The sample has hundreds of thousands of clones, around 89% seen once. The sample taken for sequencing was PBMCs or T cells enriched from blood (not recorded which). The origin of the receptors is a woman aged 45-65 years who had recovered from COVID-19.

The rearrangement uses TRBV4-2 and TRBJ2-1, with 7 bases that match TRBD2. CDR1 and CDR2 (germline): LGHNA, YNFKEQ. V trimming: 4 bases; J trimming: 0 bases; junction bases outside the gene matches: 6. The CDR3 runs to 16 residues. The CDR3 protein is CASSPGGSASYNEQFF. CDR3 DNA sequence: TGTGCCAGCAGCCCGGGGGGTAGCGCCTCCTACAATGAGCAGTTCTTC.

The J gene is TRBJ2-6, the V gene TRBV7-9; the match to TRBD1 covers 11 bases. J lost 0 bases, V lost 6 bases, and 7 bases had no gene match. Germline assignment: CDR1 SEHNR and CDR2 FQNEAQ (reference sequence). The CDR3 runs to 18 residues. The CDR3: CASRPPGQGVSGANVLTF. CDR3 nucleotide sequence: TGTGCCAGCAGGCCACCGGGACAGGGGGTCTCTGGGGCCAACGTCCTGACTTTC.